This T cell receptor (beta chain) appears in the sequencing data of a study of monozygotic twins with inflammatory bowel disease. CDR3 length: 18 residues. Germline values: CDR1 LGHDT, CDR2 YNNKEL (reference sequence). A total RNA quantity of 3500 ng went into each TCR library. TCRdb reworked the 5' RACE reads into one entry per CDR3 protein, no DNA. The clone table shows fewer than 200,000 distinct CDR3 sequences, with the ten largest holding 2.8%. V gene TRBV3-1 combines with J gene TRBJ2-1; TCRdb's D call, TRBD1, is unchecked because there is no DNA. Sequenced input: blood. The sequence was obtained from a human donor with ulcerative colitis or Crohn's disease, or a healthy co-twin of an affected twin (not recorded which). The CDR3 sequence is CASSPFSPSQGARNEQFF.